This T cell receptor beta chain comes out of a study of T cell responses to AZD1222 COVID-19 vaccine. The overall study: Pooling of second doses given at about 4 or about 12 weeks was done. Study-level points and caveats: Two doses of AZD1222 preceded a rise in Spike-specific TCR breadth and depth. The sample set comprised mostly white British donors with more females, and clonal diversity was possibly underestimated.

In regard to this clone: What it binds is unknown.

In germline, CDR1 is ENHRY, CDR2 SYGVKD. The CDR3 is made up of 16 amino acids. V was clipped by 0 bases and J by 8 bases, with 16 bases between them. Clones were sequenced by immunoSEQ multiplex PCR, and TCRdb holds only the in-frame ones, with some missing. The sample records some 100,000 clones, about 88% being singletons. The sequence came from an adult in good health. The chain employs TRBV10-3 and TRBJ1-4; D uncertain. The source was peripheral blood, collected on day 0 of AZD1222 vaccination. This chain's CDR3 is CAISESNRLGGEKLFF. In nucleotides, the CDR3 is TGTGCCATCAGTGAGTCGAATCGCCTTGGTGGGGAAAAACTGTTTTTT.